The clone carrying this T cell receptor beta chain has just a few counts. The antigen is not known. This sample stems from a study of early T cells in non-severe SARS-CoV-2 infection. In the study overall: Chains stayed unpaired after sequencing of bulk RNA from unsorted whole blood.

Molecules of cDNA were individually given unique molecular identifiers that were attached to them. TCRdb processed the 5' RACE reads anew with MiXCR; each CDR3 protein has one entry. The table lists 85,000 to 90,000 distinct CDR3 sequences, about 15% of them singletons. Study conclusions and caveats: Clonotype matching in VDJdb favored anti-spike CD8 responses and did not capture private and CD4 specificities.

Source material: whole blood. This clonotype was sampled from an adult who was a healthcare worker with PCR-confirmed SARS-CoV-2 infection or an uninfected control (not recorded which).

Here the CDR3 reads CASSPGLAGKNEQFF. The CDR3 DNA is TGTGCCAGCAGCCCCGGACTAGCGGGGAAGAATGAGCAGTTCTTC. J is TRBJ2-1 and V is TRBV7-2; 12 nucleotides line up with TRBD2. The ends lost 5 bases at V and 7 bases at J; junction bases unmatched: 6. The CDR3 has 15 residues. CDR1 and CDR2 from the germline V gene are SGHTA and FQGNSA.